Shown below are 32 T cell receptor beta chains from a single sample sequenced in a study of patients and donors after allogeneic stem cell transplantation. Using its own MiXCR run on the RT-PCR reads, TCRdb lists one record per CDR3 protein. The sample yields about 960,000 distinct CDR3 sequences, roughly 18% seen once. Sequencing was carried out using blood, either unsorted or a sorted T cell fraction (not recorded which). These receptors originate from a human donor who was either an allogeneic HSCT recipient or a stem cell or donor lymphocyte infusion donor (not recorded which). It is not recorded whose cells these are; they may come from a transplant donor.

This clonotype was recorded a few times. This sequence joins TRBV29-1 and TRBJ1-2; D is possibly TRBD1 (5 bases). The V and J ends lost 6 bases and 4 bases respectively, with 18 bases between them. The CDR3 covers 14 residues. Per germline, CDR1 SQVTM and CDR2 ANQGSEA. This chain's CDR3 is CSVEITGFGYGYTF. In DNA form, the CDR3 reads TGCAGCGTGGAGATAACAGGTTTTGGCTATGGCTACACCTTC.

This clonotype was seen a few times. The V gene is TRBV7-9, the J gene TRBJ1-1, with D possibly matching TRBD1 (6 bases). V gave up 5 bases and J gave up 6 bases, with 25 bases separating them. CDR3 length: 17 residues. Per the germline V gene, CDR1 is SEHNR and CDR2 is FQNEAQ (reference sequence). The CDR3 DNA reads as TGTGCCAGCAGCCTCGGATACAGGGCACGCGGTTTCCCTGAAGCTTTCTTT. Encoded protein: CASSLGYRARGFPEAFF.

This clonotype was counted only a few times. The gene calls are TRBV12-3 or TRBV12-4 and TRBJ2-1, with D uncertain. The CDR3 sequence is 13 residues long. V was shortened by 2 bases and J by 10 bases, with 12 bases between the two germline ends. The CDR3 bases are TGTGCCAGCAGTTTAAGTGTAGCTCGGGAGCAGTTCTTC. It translates to CASSLSVAREQFF.

The chain combines TRBV20-1 with TRBJ1-2; the match to TRBD1 covers 8 bases. The CDR3 is 15 residues long. CDR1 and CDR2 from the germline V gene are DFQATT and SNEGSKA (reference sequence). V was pared by 4 bases and J by 1 base, with 8 bases of the junction left unmatched. For the CDR3, the DNA is TGCAGTGCTAACGGACAGGGTCTATTTAACTATGGCTACACCTTC. It is translated as CSANGQGLFNYGYTF.

This clonotype was seen only a few times. The genes are TRBV20-1 and TRBJ2-1; D gene ambiguous. Germline lookup yields CDR1 DFQATT and CDR2 SNEGSKA (reference sequence). There are 12 residues in the CDR3. V was trimmed by 0 bases and J by 8 bases, leaving 8 bases between them. The CDR3: CSARDLTDEQFF. The CDR3 nucleotides are TGCAGTGCTAGAGATTTGACGGATGAGCAGTTCTTC.

This clonotype showed up many times. V is TRBV6-5 and J is TRBJ2-1, with 10 bases matching TRBD1. Germline lookup yields CDR1 MNHEY and CDR2 SVGAGI. V trimming: 4 bases; J trimming: 2 bases; junction bases outside the gene matches: 8. The CDR3 spans 17 residues. The CDR3 is CASSFTGTGVAYNEQFF. The CDR3 region has the DNA TGTGCCAGCAGTTTCACCGGGACAGGGGTGGCCTACAATGAGCAGTTCTTC.

The chain joins TRBV7-9 to TRBJ2-1; D is uncertain. The CDR3 is 17 amino acids. The germline CDR1 and CDR2 sequences are SEHNR and FQNEAQ (reference sequence). Trimming pared 3 bases from V and 8 bases from J, leaving 23 bases between. CDR3 in DNA: TGTGCCAGCAGCTTGGCGGCCCGCACGTGGATGGTCCATGAGCAGTTCTTC. Residues: CASSLAARTWMVHEQFF.

This chain uses TRBV7-9 with TRBJ1-2, with TRBD1 matching 9 bases. V dropped 5 bases and J dropped 2; count of bases not matched to a gene: 3. The length of the CDR3 is 14 residues. The germline V gene has CDR1 SEHNR and CDR2 FQNEAQ (reference sequence). CDR3 DNA sequence: TGTGCCAGCAGCCGGGGACAGGGAAACTATGGCTACACCTTC. It encodes CASSRGQGNYGYTF. The variable domain in full, with the rest retrieved from reference TRBV7-9 and TRBJ1-2, is DTGVSQNPRHKITKRGQNVTFRCDPISEHNRLYWYRQTLGQGPEFLTYFQNEAQLEKSRLLSDRFSAERPKGSFSTLEIQRTEQGDSAMYLCASSRGQGNYGYTFGSGTRLTVV.

A few counts support this clonotype. V gene TRBV21-1 combines with J gene TRBJ1-5. TRBV21-1 is marked as a pseudogene. The length of the CDR3 is 13 residues. As DNA, the CDR3 is TGTGCCAGCAGCAAATCAAAGAATCAGCCCCAGCATTTT. It specifies CASSKSKNQPQHF.

The chain recombines TRBV5-1 with TRBJ1-2, with TRBD1 as a possible D gene (5 bases). Germline CDR1 SGHRS, CDR2 YFSETQ. V lost 4 bases and J lost 4, with 14 bases in between. There are 14 residues in the CDR3. CDR3 region: CASSQNPGGYGYTF. The CDR3 DNA follows: TGCGCCAGCAGCCAGAACCCGGGGGGCTATGGCTACACCTTC.

The rearrangement links TRBV13 to TRBJ1-1; 7 bases are shared with TRBD1. There are 15 residues in the CDR3. In germline, CDR1 is PRHDT, CDR2 FYEKMQ (reference sequence). V was pared by 5 bases and J by 4 bases, with 10 bases of the junction left unmatched. The CDR3 DNA is TGTGCCAGCAGCGCCAGGGGGGGTCCCGGCACTGAAGCTTTCTTT. This sequence encodes CASSARGGPGTEAFF.

V is TRBV5-1 and J is TRBJ2-4, with 7 bases aligning to TRBD1. This CDR3 is 17 amino acids long. The junction had 8 bases not matched to a gene; V was cut back by 0 bases and J by 2 bases. CDR1 and CDR2 (germline): SGHRS, YFSETQ. The CDR3 DNA is TGCGCCAGCAGCTTGGCCGGGAAGGGGGCGCCCAAAAACATTCAGTACTTC. This encodes CASSLAGKGAPKNIQYF. The full variable domain, with the rest looked up from reference TRBV5-1 and TRBJ2-4, is KAGVTQTPRYLIKTRGQQVTLSCSPISGHRSVSWYQQTPGQGLQFLFEYFSETQRNKGNFPGRFSGRQFSNSRSEMNVSTLELGDSALYLCASSLAGKGAPKNIQYFGAGTRLSVL.

The chain is built from TRBV6-1 and TRBJ2-7; 7 bases align to TRBD1. CDR3 length: 14 amino acids. The V gene end was trimmed by 6 bases and the J gene end by 4 bases; junction bases not matched to a gene: 9. Germline V gene sequence: CDR1 MNHNS, CDR2 SASEGT. Written as DNA, the CDR3 is TGTGCCAGCAGGCCCATCAAGGGGGCTTACGAGCAGTACTTC. Its translation: CASRPIKGAYEQYF.

The chain links TRBV18 to TRBJ1-6; a weak D match, TRBD1 (5 bases). The length of the CDR3 is 16 residues. The V and J ends lost 2 bases and 12 bases respectively, with 20 bases between them. From germline, CDR1 is KGHSH and CDR2 LQKENI. CDR3 nucleotide sequence: TGTGCCAGCTCACCAATGGGGACGCGAGAAGTCGAACCCCTCCACTTT. Translated, it gives CASSPMGTREVEPLHF. Full variable domain (missing parts from reference TRBV18 and TRBJ1-6): NAGVMQNPRHLVRRRGQEARLRCSPMKGHSHVYWYRQLPEEGLKFMVYLQKENIIDESGMPKERFSAEFPKEGPSILRIQQVVRGDSAAYFCASSPMGTREVEPLHFGNGTRLTVT.

This clonotype was recorded at least ten times. The chain combines TRBV4-2 with TRBJ2-2, with a weak D call TRBD2 (5 bases). V gave up 0 bases and J gave up 5 bases, with 10 bases separating them. Looked up from germline, CDR1 is LGHNA and CDR2 is YNFKEQ. The CDR3 sequence is 15 residues long. CDR3 DNA sequence: TGTGCCAGCAGCCAAGAAACTAGTTTGACCGGGGAGCTGTTTTTT. Translation gives CASSQETSLTGELFF.

In this sample, this clonotype turned up a few times. The chain combines TRBV29-1 with TRBJ2-3, with 7 bases matching TRBD1. Germline CDR1 SQVTM, CDR2 ANQGSEA. The CDR3 runs to 16 residues. Germline trimming cut 6 bases from V and 2 bases from J; bases unmatched to any gene: 14. The CDR3 DNA sequence: TGCAGCGTGGACTCCGGGACAGCTCACCCCACAGATACGCAGTATTTT. It encodes CSVDSGTAHPTDTQYF.

DNA for the CDR3: TGTGCCAGCAGCCCCCCGGACAGGGACACTGAAGCTTTCTTT. Translation gives CASSPPDRDTEAFF. The rearrangement links TRBV12-3 or TRBV12-4 to TRBJ1-1; 8 positions agree with TRBD1. V shed 6 bases and J 3 bases; nucleotides not matched to a gene: 6. The CDR3 totals 14 residues.

The rearrangement joins TRBV27 to TRBJ1-5; TRBD1 agrees at 7 bases. The V and J ends lost 3 bases and 2 bases, in that order; junction bases with no gene match: 7. This CDR3 contains 16 residues. CDR1 and CDR2 from the germline V gene are MNHEY and SMNVEV (reference sequence). The CDR3 sequence is CASSFKGGSGNQPQHF. The CDR3 nucleotides read TGTGCCAGCAGTTTTAAAGGGGGCTCTGGCAATCAGCCCCAGCATTTT.

The table lists this clonotype with a few counts. The chain employs TRBV19 and TRBJ1-2, with D possibly TRBD1 on 5 matching bases. V lost 3 bases to trimming and J lost 2 bases, with 10 bases between them. In germline, CDR1 is LNHDA, CDR2 SQIVND (reference sequence). CDR3 length: 14 amino acids. CDR3 in DNA: TGTGCCAGTAGTATCGGGTCAGGGAACTATGGCTACACCTTC. Protein: CASSIGSGNYGYTF.

This chain uses TRBV20-1 with TRBJ1-6; 7 bases agree with TRBD1. The CDR3 has 15 residues. V lost 1 base to trimming and J lost 0 bases; unmatched junction nucleotides: 0. CDR1 is DFQATT and CDR2 is SNEGSKA in the germline V gene (reference sequence). CDR3 amino acids: CSARGQGSYNSPLHF. The CDR3 DNA reads as TGCAGTGCTAGAGGACAGGGCTCCTATAATTCACCCCTCCACTTT.

This clonotype was observed a handful of times. The chain has TRBV24-1 and TRBJ2-3, with 8 bases aligning to TRBD2. Trimming removed 4 bases from V and 4 bases from J; junction bases left unmatched: 6. Germline V CDR1 and CDR2: KGHDR, SFDVKD. This CDR3 is 15 amino acids long. Here the CDR3 DNA reads TGTGCCACCAGTGACGGGACTAGGCCGTCAGATACGCAGTATTTT. Its protein is CATSDGTRPSDTQYF.

This clonotype was counted between two and nine times. This chain connects TRBV14 to TRBJ1-1, with D unresolved. The CDR3 loop spans 16 amino acids. From germline, CDR1 is SGHDN and CDR2 FVKESK. V was pared by 1 base and J by 1 base, with 13 bases between. The CDR3 bases are TGTGCCAGCAGCCAAGGCCTGGGCCTGGGGAACACTGAAGCTTTCTTT. Translation: CASSQGLGLGNTEAFF.

This clonotype was counted a few times. This chain connects TRBV20-1 to TRBJ2-7, with D perhaps TRBD1 or TRBD2 (5 bases each). V was clipped by 0 bases and J by 5 bases, with 17 bases between them. The CDR3 runs to 15 residues. In germline, CDR1 is DFQATT, CDR2 SNEGSKA (reference sequence). This chain's CDR3 is CSARDLGESLHEQYF. Here the CDR3 DNA reads TGCAGTGCTAGAGATTTGGGGGAAAGTCTCCACGAGCAGTACTTC.

This clonotype has a handful of counts. The J gene is TRBJ1-1, the V gene TRBV7-6; D unclear. The germline CDR1 and CDR2 sequences are SGHVS and FNYEAQ. Trimming removed 3 bases from V and 3 bases from J, with 14 bases in between. This CDR3 contains 15 residues. CDR3 residues: CASSLGQLGYTEAFF. The CDR3, as DNA: TGTGCCAGCAGCTTGGGCCAACTGGGGTACACTGAAGCTTTCTTT.

CDR3: CSKKTGGGTDTQYF. Written as DNA, the CDR3 is TGCAGCAAAAAGACAGGGGGTGGCACAGATACGCAGTATTTT. This chain uses TRBV29-1 with TRBJ2-3; 9 bases match TRBD1. This CDR3 is built from 14 residues. J lost 1 base, V lost 8 bases, and 7 bases had no gene match. Germline V CDR1 and CDR2: SQVTM, ANQGSEA.

This clonotype was counted only a few times. CDR3 sequence: CASSVYWSEFYGYTF. DNA of the CDR3: TGTGCCAGCAGCGTATATTGGTCGGAATTCTATGGCTACACCTTC. The chain joins TRBV9 to TRBJ1-2, with D hard to call. The CDR3 has 15 amino acids. Germline CDR1 and CDR2: SGDLS and YYNGEE. The V gene lost 1 base and the J gene lost 4 bases, with 14 bases spanning the gap. Combining the CDR3 with reference TRBV9 and TRBJ1-2 gives the whole variable domain DSGVTQTPKHLITATGQRVTLRCSPRSGDLSVYWYQQSLDQGLQFLIQYYNGEERAKGNILERFSAQQFPDLHSELNLSSLELGDSALYFCASSVYWSEFYGYTFGSGTRLTVV.

The chain couples TRBV5-5 to TRBJ2-3, with D uncertain. Trimming shortened V by 2 bases and J by 0 bases, and 10 bases separated the two germline ends. Germline lookup yields CDR1 SGHKS and CDR2 YYEKEE (reference sequence). The CDR3 consists of 15 residues. In DNA, the CDR3 is TGTGCCAGCAGCTTTGGGCAGGCCAGCACAGATACGCAGTATTTT. It translates to CASSFGQASTDTQYF. Full variable domain (remainder filled in from reference TRBV5-5 and TRBJ2-3): DAGVTQSPTHLIKTRGQQVTLRCSPISGHKSVSWYQQVLGQGPQFIFQYYEKEERGRGNFPDRFSARQFPNYSSELNVNALLLGDSALYLCASSFGQASTDTQYFGPGTRLTVL.

This sequence joins TRBV5-1 and TRBJ2-2, with 9 bases matching TRBD1. There are 16 residues in the CDR3. Germline V CDR1 and CDR2: SGHRS, YFSETQ. J gave up 3 bases and V 4 bases, and 7 bases lay outside the gene matches. The CDR3 loop reads CASSGQTGGYTGELFF. The CDR3 DNA reads as TGCGCCAGCAGCGGACAGACAGGGGGATACACCGGGGAGCTGTTTTTT.

This chain uses TRBV12-3 or TRBV12-4 with TRBJ2-1; no clear D. Trimming stripped 6 bases from V and 5 bases from J, with 11 bases between. This CDR3 region has 13 residues. The CDR3 coding sequence is TGTGCCAGCAGGGAAGAACCCAACAATGAGCAGTTCTTC. Translation: CASREEPNNEQFF.

V usage is TRBV7-6 and J usage is TRBJ1-1, with D possibly matching TRBD1 (6 bases). The CDR3 runs 15 residues. Deletions cut 2 bases from V and 8 bases from J, with 18 bases between. Germline V gene lookup returns CDR1 SGHVS and CDR2 FNYEAQ. The CDR3 sequence: CASSLQQGSSSEAFF. CDR3 bases: TGTGCCAGCAGCTTACAACAGGGATCTTCCTCGGAAGCTTTCTTT. The full variable domain, with the rest looked up from reference TRBV7-6 and TRBJ1-1, is GAGVSQSPRYKVTKRGQDVALRCDPISGHVSLYWYRQALGQGPEFLTYFNYEAQQDKSGLPNDRFSAERPEGSISTLTIQRTEQRDSAMYRCASSLQQGSSSEAFFGQGTRLTVV.

This sequence joins TRBV20-1 and TRBJ1-4; the D is unclear. Germline V CDR1 and CDR2: DFQATT, SNEGSKA (reference sequence). The V end was cut by 0 bases, the J end by 6 bases, with 11 bases between. The CDR3 extends over 14 amino acids. The CDR3 region is CSARDNSYYEKLFF. CDR3 nucleotide sequence: TGCAGTGCTAGAGATAACAGTTACTATGAAAAACTGTTTTTT.

The chain recombines TRBV9 with TRBJ1-1; D not certain. The germline V gene encodes CDR1 SGDLS and CDR2 YYNGEE. The CDR3 extends over 15 amino acids. The ends were cut back, 4 bases at V and 1 base at J, with 14 bases in the middle. The CDR3 loop reads CASSPLNRPNTEAFF. DNA of the CDR3: TGTGCCAGCAGCCCTTTGAACAGACCGAACACTGAAGCTTTCTTT.